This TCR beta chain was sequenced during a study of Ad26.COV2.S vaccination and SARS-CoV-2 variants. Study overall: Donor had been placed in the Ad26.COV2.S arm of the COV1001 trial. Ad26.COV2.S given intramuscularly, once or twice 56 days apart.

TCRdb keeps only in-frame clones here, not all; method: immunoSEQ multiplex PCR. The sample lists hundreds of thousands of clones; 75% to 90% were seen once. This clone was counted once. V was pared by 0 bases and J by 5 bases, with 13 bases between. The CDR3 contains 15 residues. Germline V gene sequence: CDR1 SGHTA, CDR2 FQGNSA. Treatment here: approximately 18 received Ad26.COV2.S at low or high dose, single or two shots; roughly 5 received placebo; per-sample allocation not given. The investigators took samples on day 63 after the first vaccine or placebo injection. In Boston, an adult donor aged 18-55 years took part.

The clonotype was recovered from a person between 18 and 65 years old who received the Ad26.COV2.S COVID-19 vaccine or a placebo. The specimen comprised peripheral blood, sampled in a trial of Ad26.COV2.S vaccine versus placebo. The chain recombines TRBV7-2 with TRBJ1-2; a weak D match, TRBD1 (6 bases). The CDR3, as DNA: TGTGCCAGCAGCTTAGCCGCAGGGGAGGTGTATGGCTACACCTTC. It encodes CASSLAAGEVYGYTF. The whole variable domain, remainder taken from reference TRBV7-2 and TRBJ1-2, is GAGVSQSPSNKVTEKGKDVELRCDPISGHTALYWYRQSLGQGLEFLIYFQGNSAPDKSGLPSDRFSAERTGGSVSTLTIQRTQQEDSAVYLCASSLAAGEVYGYTFGSGTRLTVV.